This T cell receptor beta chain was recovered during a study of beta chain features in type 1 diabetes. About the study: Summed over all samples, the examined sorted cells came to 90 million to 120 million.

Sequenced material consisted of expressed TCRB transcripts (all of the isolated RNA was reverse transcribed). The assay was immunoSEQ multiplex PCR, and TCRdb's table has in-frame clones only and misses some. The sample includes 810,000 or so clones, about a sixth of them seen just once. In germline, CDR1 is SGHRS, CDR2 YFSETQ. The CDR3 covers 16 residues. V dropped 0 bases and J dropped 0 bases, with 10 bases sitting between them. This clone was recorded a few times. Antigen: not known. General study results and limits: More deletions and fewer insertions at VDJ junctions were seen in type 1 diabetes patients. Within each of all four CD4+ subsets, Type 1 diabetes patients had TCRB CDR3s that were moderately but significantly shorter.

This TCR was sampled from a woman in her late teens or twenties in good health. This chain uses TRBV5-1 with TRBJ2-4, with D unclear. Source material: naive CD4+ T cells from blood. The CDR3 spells CASSLELSTAKNIQYF. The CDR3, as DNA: TGCGCCAGCAGCTTGGAACTATCCACAGCCAAAAACATTCAGTACTTC.